The 32 T cell receptor beta chains listed next were all sequenced from one sample in a study of cytomegalovirus exposure and HLA in healthy donors. Researchers ran the PCR with 60 Vbeta and 13 Jbeta primers. Data came from immunoSEQ multiplex PCR; TCRdb stores just in-frame clones and leaves some out. The data hold roughly 170,000 clones, with 80% observed a single time. The sequencing input was PBMCs. These receptors were collected from a boy between 5 and 17 years old in good health and CMV-seronegative.

This chain joins TRBV29-1 and TRBJ2-2; D is unclear. The CDR3 consists of 12 residues. Germline V gene lookup returns CDR1 SQVTM and CDR2 ANQGSEA. Deletions cut 7 bases from V and 5 bases from J, with 11 bases between. CDR3 protein: CSGGPGTGELFF. The CDR3 DNA follows: TGCAGCGGAGGTCCCGGAACCGGGGAGCTGTTTTTT.

The chain's CDR3 is CASSQVRGPQETQYF. As DNA, the CDR3 is TGTGCCAGCAGCCAAGTCAGGGGGCCTCAAGAGACCCAGTACTTC. V usage is TRBV14 and J usage is TRBJ2-5; 8 bases map to TRBD1. The CDR3 length is 15 residues. J gave up 2 bases and V 1 base, and 3 bases lay outside the gene matches. CDR1 is SGHDN, CDR2 FVKESK, per germline.

The J gene is TRBJ2-2, the V gene TRBV25-1; no firm D call. The CDR3 loop spans 13 amino acids. Germline CDR1 is MGHDK and CDR2 is SYGVNS. V was shortened by 0 bases and J by 5 bases, with 4 bases between the two germline ends. CDR3 nucleotide sequence: TGTGCCAGCAGTGAATACTTAACCGGGGAGCTGTTTTTT. Protein sequence: CASSEYLTGELFF.

The V gene is TRBV29-1, the J gene TRBJ1-1; possibly TRBD1 for D (5 bases). V was pared by 6 bases and J by 4 bases, with 12 bases between. The CDR3 covers 12 residues. Germline CDR1 reads SQVTM; CDR2 reads ANQGSEA. CDR3 sequence: CSVRQGGTEAFF. The CDR3 DNA reads TGCAGCGTAAGGCAGGGCGGCACTGAAGCTTTCTTT.

The CDR3 bases are TGTGCTAGTGGTTTAGGACAGGCATTGAACACTGAAGCTTTCTTT. Amino acid sequence: CASGLGQALNTEAFF. The chain has TRBV12-5 and TRBJ1-1; 7 positions match TRBD1. Germline V lookup: CDR1 LGHNT, CDR2 FRNRAP. CDR3 size: 15 residues. V gave up 3 bases and J gave up 0 bases; unmatched junction bases: 4.

Here the CDR3 reads CASRQGWQETQYF. CDR3 sequence (DNA): TGTGCCAGCAGACAGGGTTGGCAAGAGACCCAGTACTTC. The chain combines TRBV6-5 with TRBJ2-5, with D perhaps matching TRBD1 (6 bases). Germline CDR1 and CDR2: MNHEY and SVGAGI. This CDR3 contains 13 residues. V lost 6 bases to trimming and J lost 2 bases, with 10 bases between them.

The J gene is TRBJ2-5, the V gene TRBV10-3, with D perhaps matching TRBD1 (6 bases). Germline V gene data show CDR1 as ENHRY and CDR2 as SYGVKD. Trimming cost V 8 bases and J 4 bases, with 17 bases left between them. The CDR3 has 14 amino acids. CDR3 sequence (DNA): TGTGCCATCGCCAAAACGGACAGTATAGAGACCCAGTACTTC. This codes for CAIAKTDSIETQYF.

The chain couples TRBV7-2 to TRBJ1-1; 10 nucleotides match TRBD1. Germline V gives CDR1 SGHTA, CDR2 FQGNSA. V dropped 1 base and J dropped 4; count of bases not matched to a gene: 6. The CDR3 contains 16 residues. DNA of the CDR3: TGTGCCAGCAGCTTAGGACAGGGGGCGGGAGGCACTGAAGCTTTCTTT. It translates to CASSLGQGAGGTEAFF.

This clone has only a few counts. This chain uses TRBV5-1 with TRBJ2-5; the match to TRBD1 covers 7 bases. Germline V gives CDR1 SGHRS, CDR2 YFSETQ. This CDR3 region has 15 residues. The V and J ends lost 3 bases and 1 base, in that order; junction bases with no gene match: 6. CDR3 sequence: CASSSLTGPQETQYF. The DNA for the CDR3 is TGCGCCAGCAGCTCGTTGACAGGGCCCCAAGAGACCCAGTACTTC. The full variable domain, rest sourced from reference TRBV5-1 and TRBJ2-5, is KAGVTQTPRYLIKTRGQQVTLSCSPISGHRSVSWYQQTPGQGLQFLFEYFSETQRNKGNFPGRFSGRQFSNSRSEMNVSTLELGDSALYLCASSSLTGPQETQYFGPGTRLLVL.

The DNA of the CDR3 is TGTGCCAGCAGTTTGGTAGGACAGAGTAACACCGGGGAGCTGTTTTTT. This codes for CASSLVGQSNTGELFF. The chain employs TRBV27 and TRBJ2-2; perhaps TRBD1 as D (6 bases). The germline V gene encodes CDR1 MNHEY and CDR2 SMNVEV (reference sequence). Trimming removed 3 bases from V and 2 bases from J, with 13 bases in between. CDR3 length equals 16 residues.

This chain connects TRBV5-4 to TRBJ1-2; 10 bases map to TRBD1. The CDR3 is 14 amino acids. CDR1 and CDR2 (germline): SGHNT, YYREEE (reference sequence). Trimming at V came to 4 bases and at J to 4 bases, leaving 4 bases not matched to a gene. For the CDR3, the DNA is TGTGCCAGCAGCCCCGGACAGGGGGGCTATGGCTACACCTTC. It encodes CASSPGQGGYGYTF.

The V call is TRBV11-3, the J call TRBJ1-3; D unclear. Trimming stripped 1 base from V and 0 bases from J, with 7 bases between. Germline values: CDR1 SGHNT, CDR2 YENEEA. There are 15 residues in the CDR3. The CDR3 loop is CASSLGQASGNTIYF. CDR3 sequence (DNA): TGTGCCAGCAGCTTAGGACAAGCCTCTGGAAACACCATATATTTT.

This clone was counted only a few times. This sequence joins TRBV6-1 and TRBJ1-1, with 9 bases matching TRBD1. V lost 5 bases and J lost 5; bases outside the gene matches: 9. The CDR3 extends over 15 amino acids. CDR1 is MNHNS and CDR2 is SASEGT in the germline V gene. CDR3 sequence reads: CASSRMGQGGTEAFF. The DNA of the CDR3 is TGTGCCAGCAGTCGTATGGGACAGGGAGGGACTGAAGCTTTCTTT.

This chain joins TRBV5-1 and TRBJ1-1; 7 nucleotides agree with TRBD1. Germline V gene data show CDR1 as SGHRS and CDR2 as YFSETQ. V lost 1 base and J lost 5; bases outside the gene matches: 5. The CDR3 is 14 amino acids. The CDR3, as DNA: TGCGCCAGCAGCTTGTATGACAGGGAAACTGAAGCTTTCTTT. Amino acid sequence: CASSLYDRETEAFF. Drawing the rest from reference TRBV5-1 and TRBJ1-1, the complete variable domain is KAGVTQTPRYLIKTRGQQVTLSCSPISGHRSVSWYQQTPGQGLQFLFEYFSETQRNKGNFPGRFSGRQFSNSRSEMNVSTLELGDSALYLCASSLYDRETEAFFGQGTRLTVV.

The gene calls are TRBV10-3 and TRBJ2-3; D is possibly TRBD2 (6 bases). The ends were cut back, 4 bases at V and 2 bases at J, with 13 bases in the middle. The length of the CDR3 is 15 residues. Germline assignment: CDR1 ENHRY and CDR2 SYGVKD. The CDR3 protein is CAISGASEYTDTQYF. CDR3 bases: TGTGCCATCAGTGGGGCTAGCGAGTACACAGATACGCAGTATTTT.

The V and J genes are TRBV6-6 and TRBJ1-2; TRBD1 matches at 9 bases. Germline CDR1 and CDR2: MNHNY and SVGAGI (reference sequence). V gave up 5 bases and J gave up 7 bases; unmatched junction bases: 8. The CDR3 is 14 residues long. This CDR3 reads CASSRDREMGGYTF. The CDR3 DNA reads as TGTGCCAGCAGTCGGGACAGGGAAATGGGTGGCTACACCTTC.

In this sample, this clone turned up a few times. This chain uses TRBV4-3 with TRBJ1-2; D is undetermined. This CDR3 region has 15 residues. Deletions cut 0 bases from V and 4 bases from J, with 12 bases between. CDR1 and CDR2 from the germline V gene are LGHNA and YSLEER. The CDR3, as DNA: TGCGCCAGCAGCCAAGATCTTATGAGCTCCTATGGCTACACCTTC. Amino acid sequence: CASSQDLMSSYGYTF.

The chain employs TRBV5-8 and TRBJ2-5; 9 bases line up with TRBD1. This CDR3 has 14 residues. V dropped 9 bases and J dropped 4; count of bases not matched to a gene: 10. CDR1 is SGHTS, CDR2 YDEGEE, per germline. The CDR3 DNA reads TGTGCCACTAAACCCGAACAGGGGGCAGAGACCCAGTACTTC. Translating it yields CATKPEQGAETQYF.

This clone was counted once. The chain carries TRBV11-2 and TRBJ2-5; 7 bases map to TRBD1. The end of the DNA fits TRBJ2-7 better, so the J call may be wrong. Germline values: CDR1 SGHAT, CDR2 FQNNGV. The CDR3 length is 14 residues. In DNA form, the CDR3 reads TGTGCCAGCAGCTTAGACGGGACAGAATACGAGCAGTACTTC. Its translation: CASSLDGTEYEQYF.

The chain combines TRBV5-1 with TRBJ2-4; 7 nucleotides line up with TRBD1. The germline V gene has CDR1 SGHRS and CDR2 YFSETQ. This CDR3 has 14 amino acids. J lost 6 bases, V lost 5 bases, and 8 bases had no gene match. CDR3 in DNA: TGCGCCAGCAGACAAACAGGGGACGTAAACATTCAGTACTTC. Protein sequence: CASRQTGDVNIQYF.

The genes are TRBV6-1 and TRBJ2-7; a possible D gene is TRBD1 (6 bases). The CDR3 runs to 11 residues. The ends were cut back, 7 bases at V and 6 bases at J, with 10 bases in the middle. Per germline, CDR1 MNHNS and CDR2 SASEGT. CDR3 in amino acids: CASKTGFEQYF. The CDR3 coding sequence is TGTGCCAGCAAAACAGGGTTCGAGCAGTACTTC.

In its sample, this clone was seen once. DNA of the CDR3: TGTGCCAGCAGTCGCCAGGACAGAGGACTCCTTAAATACGAGCAGTACTTC. Translating it yields CASSRQDRGLLKYEQYF. This chain joins TRBV5-8 and TRBJ2-7, with D possibly being TRBD1 (6 bases). The CDR3 loop spans 17 amino acids. V lost 5 bases and J 4 bases, leaving 25 bases between the germline ends. Germline CDR1 reads SGHTS; CDR2 reads YDEGEE. The full variable domain, its missing parts supplied by reference TRBV5-8 and TRBJ2-7, is EAGVTQSPTHLIKTRGQQATLRCSPISGHTSVYWYQQALGLGLQFLLWYDEGEERNRGNFPPRFSGRQFPNYSSELNVNALELEDSALYLCASSRQDRGLLKYEQYFGPGTRLTVT.

This chain links TRBV19 with TRBJ2-4; 8 nucleotides align to TRBD1. Trimming took 3 bases from V and 7 from J; bases not matched to a gene: 8. The CDR3 extends over 15 amino acids. Germline V gene sequence: CDR1 LNHDA, CDR2 SQIVND (reference sequence). This chain's CDR3 is CASSIIRDRTNIQYF. The CDR3 DNA follows: TGTGCCAGTAGTATTATCCGGGACAGGACGAACATTCAGTACTTC. Full variable domain (outside the CDR3, taken from reference TRBV19 and TRBJ2-4): DGGITQSPKYLFRKEGQNVTLSCEQNLNHDAMYWYRQDPGQGLRLIYYSQIVNDFQKGDIAEGYSVSREKKESFPLTVTSAQKNPTAFYLCASSIIRDRTNIQYFGAGTRLSVL.

The chain has TRBV9 and TRBJ2-1; 7 bases line up with TRBD2. Germline CDR1 is SGDLS and CDR2 is YYNGEE. The CDR3 loop spans 15 amino acids. V was clipped by 4 bases and J by 8 bases; unmatched bases: 12. The CDR3: CASSIYRTSGDEQFF. The CDR3 DNA reads as TGTGCCAGCAGCATCTATCGGACTAGTGGCGATGAGCAGTTCTTC.

This chain uses TRBV15 with TRBJ2-7; no clear D. V was shortened by 1 base and J by 0 bases, with 13 bases between the two germline ends. CDR3 length: 16 residues. Looked up from germline, CDR1 is LNHNV and CDR2 is YYDKDF (reference sequence). This chain's CDR3 is CATSRVGGTISYEQYF. DNA for the CDR3: TGTGCCACCAGCAGAGTCGGCGGAACGATCTCCTACGAGCAGTACTTC.

This clone was counted a single time. The chain couples TRBV11-3 to TRBJ2-1; 8 nucleotides line up with TRBD2. The CDR3 loop spans 15 amino acids. J was trimmed by 1 base and V by 5 bases; bases with no gene match: 4. The V gene's germline CDR1 is SGHNT and CDR2 YENEEA. CDR3 DNA: TGTGCCAGCAGCCTCAAGCGGGGGTCCTACAATGAGCAGTTCTTC. Its protein product is CASSLKRGSYNEQFF.

The rearrangement uses TRBV2 and TRBJ2-4; 11 bases are a match to TRBD1. The ends lost 6 bases at V and 6 bases at J; junction bases unmatched: 13. The CDR3 consists of 17 residues. Germline V gene lookup returns CDR1 SNHLY and CDR2 FYNNEI. In DNA form, the CDR3 reads TGTGCCAGCAGCGCTGATAAGGACAGGGGGCGCGGAAACATTCAGTACTTC. The encoded protein is CASSADKDRGRGNIQYF.

The chain couples TRBV5-1 to TRBJ2-5; TRBD1 agrees at 7 bases. TRBJ2-7 explains the end of the DNA better; the J call may be wrong. Germline lookup yields CDR1 SGHRS and CDR2 YFSETQ. CDR3 length: 15 residues. DNA of the CDR3: TGCGCCAGCAGCTTGGTCGGGACAGACTCCTACGAGCAGTACTTC. Translation gives CASSLVGTDSYEQYF.

This chain uses TRBV6-1 with TRBJ1-1; D gene unclear. Germline V gene data show CDR1 as MNHNS and CDR2 as SASEGT. The CDR3 is made up of 18 amino acids. Trimming removed 0 bases at V and 0 bases at J, with 17 bases between. The CDR3 region has the DNA TGTGCCAGCAGTGAAGCACGGCTGTTGGACGGGATGAACACTGAAGCTTTCTTT. Translation gives CASSEARLLDGMNTEAFF.

J is TRBJ1-3 and V is TRBV19; D is unresolved. Per germline, CDR1 LNHDA and CDR2 SQIVND (reference sequence). The CDR3 is 13 amino acids. Trimming stripped 7 bases from V and 0 bases from J, with 7 bases between. The CDR3 spells CASTWPSGNTIYF. CDR3 DNA: TGTGCCAGTACTTGGCCCTCTGGAAACACCATATATTTT.

The V and J genes are TRBV5-4 and TRBJ1-2, with D perhaps TRBD1 (6 bases). The length of the CDR3 is 14 residues. CDR1 is SGHNT and CDR2 is YYREEE in the germline V gene (reference sequence). The V end lost 0 bases, the J end lost 8 bases, and 14 bases lay between the germline ends. The CDR3 loop is CASSLGQELSGYTF. The CDR3 DNA follows: TGTGCCAGCAGCTTGGGACAGGAATTGAGCGGCTACACCTTC.

There are a few counts of this clone. The rearrangement links TRBV20-1 to TRBJ2-5; unclear D gene. Per germline, CDR1 DFQATT and CDR2 SNEGSKA (reference sequence). Trimming stripped 3 bases from V and 4 bases from J, with 6 bases between. CDR3 length: 11 residues. CDR3 in DNA: TGCAGTGCTAGTTCAGGAGAGACCCAGTACTTC. Translating gives CSASSGETQYF.